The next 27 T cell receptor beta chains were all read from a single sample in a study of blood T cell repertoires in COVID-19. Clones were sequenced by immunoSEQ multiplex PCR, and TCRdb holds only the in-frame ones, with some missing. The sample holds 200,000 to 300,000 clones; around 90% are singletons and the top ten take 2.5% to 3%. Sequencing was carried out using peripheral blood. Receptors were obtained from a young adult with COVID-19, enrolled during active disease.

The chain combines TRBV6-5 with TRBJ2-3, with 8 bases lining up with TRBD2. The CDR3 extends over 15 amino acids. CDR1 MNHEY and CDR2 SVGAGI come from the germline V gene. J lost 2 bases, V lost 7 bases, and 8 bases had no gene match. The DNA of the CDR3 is TGTGCCAGCAAGGAAGGACTAGCCCTCACAGATACGCAGTATTTT. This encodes CASKEGLALTDTQYF.

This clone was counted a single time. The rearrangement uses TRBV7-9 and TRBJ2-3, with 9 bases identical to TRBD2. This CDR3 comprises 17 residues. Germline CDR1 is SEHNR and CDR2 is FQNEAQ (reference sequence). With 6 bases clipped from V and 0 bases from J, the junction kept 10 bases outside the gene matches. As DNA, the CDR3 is TGTGCCAGCAGTTCCACCCGACTAGCGGAGAGCACAGATACGCAGTATTTT. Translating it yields CASSSTRLAESTDTQYF.

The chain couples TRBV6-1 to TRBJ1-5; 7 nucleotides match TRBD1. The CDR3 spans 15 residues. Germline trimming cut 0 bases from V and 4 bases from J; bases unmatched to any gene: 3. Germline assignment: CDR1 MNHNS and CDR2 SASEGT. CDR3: CASSEAGQENQPQHF. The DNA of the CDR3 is TGTGCCAGCAGTGAAGCAGGACAGGAAAATCAGCCCCAGCATTTT.

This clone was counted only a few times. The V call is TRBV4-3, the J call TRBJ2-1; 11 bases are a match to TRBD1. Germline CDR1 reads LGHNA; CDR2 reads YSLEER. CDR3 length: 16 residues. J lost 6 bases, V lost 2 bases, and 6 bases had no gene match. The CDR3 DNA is TGCGCCAGCAGCCAAACGCCGGGACAGGGGGGCAATGAGCAGTTCTTC. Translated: CASSQTPGQGGNEQFF.

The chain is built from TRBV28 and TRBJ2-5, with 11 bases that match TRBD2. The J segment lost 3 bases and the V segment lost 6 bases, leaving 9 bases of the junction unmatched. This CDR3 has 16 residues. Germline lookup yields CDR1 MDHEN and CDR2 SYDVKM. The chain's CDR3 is CASRRSTSGVKETQYF. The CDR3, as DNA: TGTGCCAGCAGGCGGTCGACTAGCGGGGTGAAAGAGACCCAGTACTTC.

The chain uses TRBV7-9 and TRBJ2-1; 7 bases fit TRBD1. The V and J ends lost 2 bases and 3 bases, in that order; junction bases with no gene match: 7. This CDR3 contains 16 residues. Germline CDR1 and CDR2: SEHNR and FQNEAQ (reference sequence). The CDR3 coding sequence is TGTGCCAGCAGCTTACGCGAGGCAGGGGGCTACAATGAGCAGTTCTTC. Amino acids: CASSLREAGGYNEQFF.

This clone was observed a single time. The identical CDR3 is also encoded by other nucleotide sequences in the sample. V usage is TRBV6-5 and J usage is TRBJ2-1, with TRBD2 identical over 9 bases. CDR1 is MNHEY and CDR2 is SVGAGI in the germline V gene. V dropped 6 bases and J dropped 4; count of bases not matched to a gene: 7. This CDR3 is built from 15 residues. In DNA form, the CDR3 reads TGTGCCAGCAGCCCGGGGGCGGGAGGGTACAATGAGCAGTTCTTC. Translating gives CASSPGAGGYNEQFF.

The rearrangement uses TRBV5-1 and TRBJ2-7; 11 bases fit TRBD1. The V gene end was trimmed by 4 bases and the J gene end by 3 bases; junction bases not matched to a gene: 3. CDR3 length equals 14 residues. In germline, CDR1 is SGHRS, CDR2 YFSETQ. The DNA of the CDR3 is TGCGCCAGCAGCCGAGGGACAGGGGGCTACGAGCAGTACTTC. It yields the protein CASSRGTGGYEQYF.

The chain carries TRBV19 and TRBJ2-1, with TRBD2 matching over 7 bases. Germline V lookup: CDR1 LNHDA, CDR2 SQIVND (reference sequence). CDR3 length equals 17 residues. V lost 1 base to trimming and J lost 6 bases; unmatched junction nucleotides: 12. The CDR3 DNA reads TGTGCCAGTAGTATAGTGCCCAGGGCGGGAGAGGGCAATGAGCAGTTCTTC. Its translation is CASSIVPRAGEGNEQFF.

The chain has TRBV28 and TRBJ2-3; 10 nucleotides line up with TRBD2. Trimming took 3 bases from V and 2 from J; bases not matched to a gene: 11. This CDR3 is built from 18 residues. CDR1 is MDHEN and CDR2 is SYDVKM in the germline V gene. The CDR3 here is CASSFHLLAGASTDTQYF. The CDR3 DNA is TGTGCCAGCAGTTTCCACCTCCTAGCGGGGGCTTCCACAGATACGCAGTATTTT. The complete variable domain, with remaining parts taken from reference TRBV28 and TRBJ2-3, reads DVKVTQSSRYLVKRTGEKVFLECVQDMDHENMFWYRQDPGLGLRLIYFSYDVKMKEKGDIPEGYSVSREKKERFSLILESASTNQTSMYLCASSFHLLAGASTDTQYFGPGTRLTVL.

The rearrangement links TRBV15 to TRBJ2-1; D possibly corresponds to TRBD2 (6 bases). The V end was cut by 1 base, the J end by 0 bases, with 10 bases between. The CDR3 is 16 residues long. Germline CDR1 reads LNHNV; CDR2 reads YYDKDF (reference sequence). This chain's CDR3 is CATSRGGGTSYNEQFF. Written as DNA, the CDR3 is TGTGCCACCAGCAGAGGCGGAGGGACCTCCTACAATGAGCAGTTCTTC.

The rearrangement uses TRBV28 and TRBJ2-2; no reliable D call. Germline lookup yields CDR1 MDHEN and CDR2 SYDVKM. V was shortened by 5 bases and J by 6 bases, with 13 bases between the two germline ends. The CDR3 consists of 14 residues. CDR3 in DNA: TGTGCCAGCAGTACCCTGAGGAAATCCGGGGAGCTGTTTTTT. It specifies CASSTLRKSGELFF.

CDR3 residues: CASSLNRARSSYEQYF. CDR3 nucleotides: TGTGCCAGCTCACTCAACAGGGCTAGGAGTTCCTACGAGCAGTACTTC. The chain employs TRBV18 and TRBJ2-7; maybe TRBD1 (6 bases). Germline-derived CDR1 and CDR2 are KGHSH and LQKENI. CDR3 length: 16 amino acids. V was cut by 4 bases and J by 1 base, with 17 bases left in between.

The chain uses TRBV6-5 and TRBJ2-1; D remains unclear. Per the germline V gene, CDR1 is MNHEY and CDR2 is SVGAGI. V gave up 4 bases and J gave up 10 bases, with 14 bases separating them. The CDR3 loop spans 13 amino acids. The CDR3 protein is CASSSEVLLEQFF. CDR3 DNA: TGTGCCAGCAGTTCCGAGGTTTTGCTCGAGCAGTTCTTC.

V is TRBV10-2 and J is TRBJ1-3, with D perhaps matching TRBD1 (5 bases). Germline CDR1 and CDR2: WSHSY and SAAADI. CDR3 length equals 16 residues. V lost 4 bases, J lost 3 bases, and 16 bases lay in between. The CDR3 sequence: CASSGGDGALGNTIYF. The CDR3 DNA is TGCGCCAGCAGTGGGGGGGACGGTGCCCTTGGAAACACCATATATTTT.

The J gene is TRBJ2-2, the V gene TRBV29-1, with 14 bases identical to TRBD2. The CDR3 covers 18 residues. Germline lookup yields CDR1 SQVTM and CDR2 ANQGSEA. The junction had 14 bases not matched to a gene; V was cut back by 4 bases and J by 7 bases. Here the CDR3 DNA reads TGCAGCGTTGTTGCTAGTGCCGGGACTAGCGGGAGTGGCGGGGAGCTGTTTTTT. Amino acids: CSVVASAGTSGSGGELFF.

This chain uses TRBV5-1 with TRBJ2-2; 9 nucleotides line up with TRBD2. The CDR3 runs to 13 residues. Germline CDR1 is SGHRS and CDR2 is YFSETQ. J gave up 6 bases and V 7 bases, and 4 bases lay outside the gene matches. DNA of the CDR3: TGCGCCAGCGGGATAGCGGGGGCCGGGGAGCTGTTTTTT. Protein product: CASGIAGAGELFF.

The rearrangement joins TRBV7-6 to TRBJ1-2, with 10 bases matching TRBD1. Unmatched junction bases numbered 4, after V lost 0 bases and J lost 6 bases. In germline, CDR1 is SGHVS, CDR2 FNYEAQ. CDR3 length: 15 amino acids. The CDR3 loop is CASSLAGQGMDGYTF. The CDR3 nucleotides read TGTGCCAGCAGCTTAGCGGGACAGGGGATGGATGGCTACACCTTC.

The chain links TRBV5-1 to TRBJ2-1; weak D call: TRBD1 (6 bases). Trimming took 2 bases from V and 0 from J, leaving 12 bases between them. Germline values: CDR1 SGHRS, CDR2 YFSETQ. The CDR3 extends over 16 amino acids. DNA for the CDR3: TGCGCCAGCAGCTTACGACAGGATAGCTCCTACAATGAGCAGTTCTTC. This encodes CASSLRQDSSYNEQFF.

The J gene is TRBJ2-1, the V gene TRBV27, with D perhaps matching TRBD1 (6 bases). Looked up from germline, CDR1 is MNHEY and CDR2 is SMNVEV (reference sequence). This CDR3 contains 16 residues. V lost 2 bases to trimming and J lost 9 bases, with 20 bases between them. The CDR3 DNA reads TGTGCCAGCAGTTTAACCATACCGCAGGGGACAACTGAGCAGTTCTTC. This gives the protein CASSLTIPQGTTEQFF.

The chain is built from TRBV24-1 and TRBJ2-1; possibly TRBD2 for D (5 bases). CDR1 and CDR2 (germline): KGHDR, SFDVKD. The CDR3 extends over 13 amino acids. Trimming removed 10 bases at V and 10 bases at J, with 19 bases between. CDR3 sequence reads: CATSGLTMEEQFF. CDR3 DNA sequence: TGTGCCACTTCGGGATTAACAATGGAGGAGCAGTTCTTC.

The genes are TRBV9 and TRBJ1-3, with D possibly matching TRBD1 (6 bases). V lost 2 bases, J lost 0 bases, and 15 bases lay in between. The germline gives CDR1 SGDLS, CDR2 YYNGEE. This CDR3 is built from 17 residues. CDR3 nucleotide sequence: TGTGCCAGCAGCGTGAACAGGGCGGACCTCTCTGGAAACACCATATATTTT. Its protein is CASSVNRADLSGNTIYF.

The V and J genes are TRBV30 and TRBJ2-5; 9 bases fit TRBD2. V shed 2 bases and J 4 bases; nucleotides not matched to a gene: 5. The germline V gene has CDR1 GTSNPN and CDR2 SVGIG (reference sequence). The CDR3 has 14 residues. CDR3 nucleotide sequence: TGTGCCTGGAGTCAGGGTAGCGGGAGAGAGACCCAGTACTTC. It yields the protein CAWSQGSGRETQYF.

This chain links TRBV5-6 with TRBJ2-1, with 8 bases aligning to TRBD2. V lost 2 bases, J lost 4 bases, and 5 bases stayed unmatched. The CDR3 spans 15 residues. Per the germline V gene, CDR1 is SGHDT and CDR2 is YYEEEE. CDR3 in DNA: TGTGCCAGCAGCTTCGGACTAGCTGGGTACAATGAGCAGTTCTTC. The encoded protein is CASSFGLAGYNEQFF.

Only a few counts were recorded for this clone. CDR3 amino acids: CARRYPPLGNTEAFF. The CDR3 DNA reads TGTGCCCGCCGCTATCCTCCCCTCGGGAACACTGAAGCTTTCTTT. The V gene is TRBV3-1 (or the pseudogene TRBV3-2), the J gene TRBJ1-1; D gene unclear. Germline CDR1 LGHDT, CDR2 YNNKEL (reference sequence). Trimming shortened V by 11 bases and J by 1 base, and 20 bases separated the two germline ends. The CDR3 covers 15 residues.

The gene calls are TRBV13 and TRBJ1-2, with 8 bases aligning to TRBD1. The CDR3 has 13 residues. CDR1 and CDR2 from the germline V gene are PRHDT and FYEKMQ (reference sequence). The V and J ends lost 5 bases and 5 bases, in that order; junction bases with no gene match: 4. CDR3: CASSLDRGYGYTF. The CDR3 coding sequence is TGTGCCAGCAGCCTCGACAGGGGATATGGCTACACCTTC.

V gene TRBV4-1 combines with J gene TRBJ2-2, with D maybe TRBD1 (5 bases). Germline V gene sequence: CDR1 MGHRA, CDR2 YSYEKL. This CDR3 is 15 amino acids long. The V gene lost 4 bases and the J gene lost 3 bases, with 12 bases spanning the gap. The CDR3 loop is CASSRLQVDTGELFF. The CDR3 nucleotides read TGCGCCAGCAGCCGCTTACAGGTTGACACCGGGGAGCTGTTTTTT.